This T cell receptor beta chain comes out of a study of T cell responses to AZD1222 COVID-19 vaccine (dated by TCRdb to 2020 to 2023). For the wider study: A total of around 240 trial participants underwent TCR sequencing, of whom about 210 received two doses of AZD1222 and about 25 received two doses of the MenACWY control vaccine. Trial participants were enrolled by age into 18-55, 56-69 and 70-plus year subgroups, with around 140, 26 and 57 TCR-sequenced participants respectively. Findings and caveats that apply to the study as a whole: Conclusions about previously exposed vaccinees were limited because only 5 or 6 AZD1222 recipients were SARS-CoV-2 seropositive at baseline. After two AZD1222 doses, both the breadth and the depth of spike-specific TCRs were significantly higher than at day 0 and than in MenACWY recipients. Reportedly, almost half of the unique spike-specific TCRs recognized epitopes lying outside the regions that are mutated in the B.1.351 and B.1.1.7 variants. No day 14 peak-response samples were available, so repertoires were characterized only after the peak T cell response. Most participants were white British and females outnumbered males, and the authors suggested that clonal diversity may have been underestimated. Vaccine-associated CD4 TCRs spanned the whole spike protein, with dominant responses in regions 160-218 and 743-854. The 56-69-year group was small, and its depth increase did not reach significance, likely because of low power.

CDR1 and CDR2 are drawn from the germline V gene: SGHRS, YFSETQ. Reading from cysteine to phenylalanine, the CDR3 counts 13 amino acids. Only the CDR3 part of the read is kept: 39 bases, read in frame from the first base. The V end loses 1 base and the J end loses 5 bases, and a stretch of 10 bases separates them. Worth noting for this clone: Its recognized antigen is unknown. No per-base quality is available; no much larger clone lies one base away.

The CDR3 regions of human TCRbeta chains were subjected to immunosequencing. Per the source publication's procedure: Repertoire TCRs were matched against a reference library of SARS-CoV-2-specific TCRs generated with the MIRA antigen-specificity platform. Breadth was defined as the fraction of unique TCRs that were SARS-CoV-2-associated. Depth was defined as the fraction of total T cells that were SARS-CoV-2-associated. Using the MIRA data, each spike-specific TCR was mapped to the spike region that the TCR reacts to and placed in a CD4 or CD8 class. Log10-transformed breadth and depth values were compared by one-way ANOVA with Sidak's multiple comparisons tests. The table was pulled from immuneACCESS by TCRdb, which kept in-frame rearrangements only. Such tables lose some clones; where checked, under half of the loss comes from unresolved V genes, and the rest has no known cause. That table gives V, J and clone size, and the DNA gave D and trimming. In all, the sample holds 110,000 or so clones, and roughly 89% of those were seen once. The ten largest clones capture about 7.4% of the sample.

The time point label for this specimen denotes: about 28 days (+/-7) after the second vaccine dose. Because spike-specific TCR depth and breadth did not differ between the two schedules, AZD1222 recipients who got a second dose at roughly 4 weeks were pooled with those who got a second dose at roughly 12 weeks. Vaccinee samples came from UK trials COV001 and COV002, including a single-blind randomized controlled phase 2/3 trial of AZD1222 (ChAdOx1 nCoV-19) in healthy adults. For TCRbeta chain sequencing, PBMC samples from trial participants were taken at day 0 and at day 28 after the second dose. This receptor was identified in an adult who received the AZD1222 COVID-19 vaccine. The sequences come from peripheral blood, collected 28 days after the second AZD1222 dose. The receptor chain draws on TRBV5-1 and TRBJ2-7; the D gene is perhaps TRBD1, on 5 matching bases. The nucleotide sequence reads as follows: TGCGCCAGCAGCTTGCTTGGGGCAGACGAGCAGTACTTC. Its translation is CASSLLGADEQYF.